These 28 T cell receptor beta chains were all obtained from the same sample, sequenced in a study of blood T cells in healthy people across ages. With a J-beta primer mix and a sample-barcoded 5' primer, a second PCR ran about 7 to 12 cycles. MiXCR, run by TCRdb on the 5' RACE reads, gives a single entry per CDR3 protein. The sample contains more than 500,000 distinct CDR3 sequences, around 27% of which appear only once. This sample was also put to use in a study of T cells of mothers and their children.

Input material: blood. The origin of the receptors is a boy aged 2 to 10 in good health.

In this sample, this clonotype turned up a few times. The CDR3 DNA sequence: TGTGCCAGCAGCCAAGGCGACGGAGCGGGAAAGGGAGATACGCAGTATTTT. This gives the protein CASSQGDGAGKGDTQYF. The rearrangement joins TRBV14 to TRBJ2-3, with TRBD2 matching 7 bases. This CDR3 has 17 amino acids. V trimming: 1 base; J trimming: 5 bases; junction bases outside the gene matches: 12. The germline CDR1 and CDR2 sequences are SGHDN and FVKESK.

The sample holds one count of this clonotype. This rearrangement joins TRBV3-1 to TRBJ1-2, with 10 nucleotides matching TRBD1. Losses at the gene ends were 5 bases for V and 6 bases for J; bases not matched to a gene: 12. The germline CDR1 and CDR2 sequences are LGHDT and YNNKEL (reference sequence). CDR3 length: 16 residues. CDR3 loop: CASSTGTGATGDGYTF. CDR3 nucleotides: TGTGCCAGCAGCACCGGGACAGGGGCCACTGGGGATGGCTACACCTTC.

V is TRBV3-1 and J is TRBJ2-5, with D perhaps TRBD2 (5 bases). Judging by the DNA end, TRBJ2-1 fits better; the J call may be wrong. The CDR3 covers 14 residues. The germline gives CDR1 LGHDT, CDR2 YNNKEL (reference sequence). The CDR3 nucleotides read TGTGCCAGCACCCCTGAGGCCCGGAGGAATGAGCAGTTCTTC. Its protein is CASTPEARRNEQFF.

V gene TRBV19 combines with J gene TRBJ1-1; 8 bases map to TRBD1. The CDR3 totals 13 residues. J gave up 4 bases and V 6 bases, and 4 bases lay outside the gene matches. Germline CDR1 LNHDA, CDR2 SQIVND (reference sequence). The CDR3 nucleotides are TGTGCCAGTAGCGGGACAGGCAGCACTGAAGCTTTCTTT. Protein: CASSGTGSTEAFF. The full variable domain, its missing parts supplied by reference TRBV19 and TRBJ1-1, is DGGITQSPKYLFRKEGQNVTLSCEQNLNHDAMYWYRQDPGQGLRLIYYSQIVNDFQKGDIAEGYSVSREKKESFPLTVTSAQKNPTAFYLCASSGTGSTEAFFGQGTRLTVV.

The genes are TRBV2 and TRBJ2-3; D is ambiguous. V was shortened by 2 bases and J by 0 bases, with 9 bases between the two germline ends. CDR1 is SNHLY, CDR2 FYNNEI, per germline. This CDR3 spans 15 amino acids. The CDR3 is CASSERRISTDTQYF. CDR3 DNA: TGTGCCAGCAGTGAACGCCGTATTAGCACAGATACGCAGTATTTT.

This clonotype was seen only a few times. The chain combines TRBV13 with TRBJ1-2, with D unresolved. CDR1 and CDR2 from the germline V gene are PRHDT and FYEKMQ (reference sequence). Trimming shortened V by 2 bases and J by 6 bases, and 19 bases separated the two germline ends. The CDR3 loop spans 16 amino acids. As DNA, the CDR3 is TGTGCCAGCAGCTTACACGGACCCCTTATGGGTGATGGCTACACCTTC. It yields the protein CASSLHGPLMGDGYTF.

The genes are TRBV27 and TRBJ2-7, with D tentatively TRBD2 (6 bases). The CDR3 extends over 18 amino acids. Deletions cut 7 bases from V and 3 bases from J, with 28 bases between. CDR1 is MNHEY, CDR2 SMNVEV, per germline (reference sequence). The CDR3 DNA follows: TGTGCCAGCATGAAAATGGTGGGGGGAACAGGCGGTGTCTACGAGCAGTACTTC. It specifies CASMKMVGGTGGVYEQYF.

J is TRBJ1-6 and V is TRBV7-2, with TRBD1 as a possible D gene (5 bases). CDR3 length equals 14 residues. The germline CDR1 and CDR2 sequences are SGHTA and FQGNSA. Trimming took off 2 bases at V and 8 bases at J, with 10 bases between the two ends. CDR3 region: CASSLRGEYSPLHF. The CDR3 DNA is TGTGCCAGCAGCTTAAGGGGAGAATATTCACCCCTCCACTTT. The full variable domain, with the rest looked up from reference TRBV7-2 and TRBJ1-6, is GAGVSQSPSNKVTEKGKDVELRCDPISGHTALYWYRQSLGQGLEFLIYFQGNSAPDKSGLPSDRFSAERTGGSVSTLTIQRTQQEDSAVYLCASSLRGEYSPLHFGNGTRLTVT.

A few counts support this clonotype. The CDR3, as DNA: TGTGCCAGCAGCTATAGCGGAGCGAACACCGGGGAGCTGTTTTTT. It encodes CASSYSGANTGELFF. The chain combines TRBV14 with TRBJ2-2; D is possibly TRBD2 (6 bases). Deletions cut 5 bases from V and 0 bases from J, with 10 bases between. This CDR3 has 15 amino acids. Germline values: CDR1 SGHDN, CDR2 FVKESK.

This sequence joins TRBV20-1 and TRBJ2-7, with 7 bases identical to TRBD2. This CDR3 contains 13 residues. The V and J ends lost 5 bases and 1 base, in that order; junction bases with no gene match: 5. The germline V gene has CDR1 DFQATT and CDR2 SNEGSKA (reference sequence). The CDR3 protein is CSALSGESYEQYF. The CDR3 coding sequence is TGCAGTGCTCTGAGCGGGGAATCCTACGAGCAGTACTTC.

This chain connects TRBV7-9 to TRBJ2-1; weak D call: TRBD1 (7 bases). V was cut by 5 bases and J by 8 bases, with 16 bases left in between. The CDR3 is 14 amino acids. CDR1 and CDR2 (germline): SEHNR, FQNEAQ (reference sequence). The CDR3 bases are TGTGCCAGCAGCGGAGGGGCGGGGACAGATGAGCAGTTCTTC. Translation: CASSGGAGTDEQFF.

V is TRBV6-6 and J is TRBJ1-1; 10 bases are a match to TRBD1. This CDR3 comprises 15 residues. V lost 5 bases, J lost 3 bases, and 6 bases stayed unmatched. Germline V gene lookup returns CDR1 MNHNY and CDR2 SVGAGI (reference sequence). DNA of the CDR3: TGTGCCAGCAGTATGGGACAGGGGAGTGACACTGAAGCTTTCTTT. It encodes CASSMGQGSDTEAFF.

This chain connects TRBV10-2 to TRBJ2-3; D uncertain. This CDR3 comprises 14 residues. V was pared by 6 bases and J by 4 bases, with 14 bases between. Germline CDR1 WSHSY, CDR2 SAAADI. DNA for the CDR3: TGCGCCAGCAGCTCCACAGAGTATGCAGATACGCAGTATTTT. Translating it yields CASSSTEYADTQYF.

This clonotype was counted only a few times. The rearrangement joins TRBV10-3 to TRBJ2-1; D possibly corresponds to TRBD2 (5 bases). The CDR3 spans 13 residues. Per germline, CDR1 ENHRY and CDR2 SYGVKD. Trimming left V 6 bases short and J 6 bases short, with 12 bases between. CDR3 nucleotide sequence: TGTGCCATCAGGGTGAGGGAGACCAATGAGCAGTTCTTC. Its protein product is CAIRVRETNEQFF.

This clonotype was counted between two and nine times. The chain couples TRBV5-1 to TRBJ2-7; D is tentatively TRBD1 or TRBD2 (6 bases each). The CDR3 spans 15 residues. Germline V gene lookup returns CDR1 SGHRS and CDR2 YFSETQ. V lost 1 base to trimming and J lost 2 bases, with 13 bases between them. The CDR3 here is CASSLSTGAPYEQYF. The CDR3 DNA sequence: TGCGCCAGCAGCTTGTCGACGGGGGCTCCCTACGAGCAGTACTTC.

This rearrangement joins TRBV9 to TRBJ2-5; D is unresolved. The CDR3 runs 14 residues. The V and J ends lost 0 bases and 5 bases respectively, with 11 bases between them. The germline V gene has CDR1 SGDLS and CDR2 YYNGEE. The CDR3 DNA reads TGTGCCAGCAGCGTAGTTCCCGCGGCTGAGACCCAGTACTTC. Residues: CASSVVPAAETQYF.

The table lists this clonotype with many counts. The rearrangement links TRBV20-1 to TRBJ1-5; no definite D call. Germline lookup yields CDR1 DFQATT and CDR2 SNEGSKA (reference sequence). The CDR3 contains 15 residues. V lost 0 bases, J lost 5 bases, and 14 bases lay in between. The CDR3 reads CSARDHAREHQPQHF. The CDR3 DNA reads as TGCAGTGCTAGAGATCACGCCAGAGAACATCAGCCCCAGCATTTT.

This clonotype came up a few times. The gene calls are TRBV6-5 and TRBJ1-4, with D maybe TRBD1 (6 bases). Germline CDR1 reads MNHEY; CDR2 reads SVGAGI. CDR3 length: 17 amino acids. Trimming removed 0 bases from V and 3 bases from J, with 14 bases in between. CDR3 nucleotide sequence: TGTGCCAGCAGTTACTCGATCCAGGGGCTTTCTAATGAAAAACTGTTTTTT. Residues: CASSYSIQGLSNEKLFF.

This clonotype was seen a handful of times. The chain uses TRBV4-1 and TRBJ2-7; 10 positions agree with TRBD2. The CDR3 covers 16 residues. Unmatched junction bases numbered 10, after V lost 2 bases and J lost 6 bases. Germline CDR1 MGHRA, CDR2 YSYEKL. The CDR3 loop reads CASSQWVAGGRGEQYF. The CDR3 coding sequence is TGCGCCAGCAGCCAATGGGTAGCGGGAGGTCGCGGCGAGCAGTACTTC.

There are a few counts of this clonotype. One end of the junction is discordant with germline, which a read error may explain. This chain joins TRBV7-2 and TRBJ1-5; tentative D call: TRBD1 (5 bases). Germline V gene sequence: CDR1 SGHTA, CDR2 FQGNSA. This CDR3 comprises 15 residues. The CDR3 loop reads CAGSLMLTANQPQHF. The CDR3 DNA reads TGTGCCGGCAGCTTAATGTTGACAGCAAATCAGCCCCAGCATTTT. The full variable domain, with the rest looked up from reference TRBV7-2 and TRBJ1-5, is GAGVSQSPSNKVTEKGKDVELRCDPISGHTALYWYRQSLGQGLEFLIYFQGNSAPDKSGLPSDRFSAERTGGSVSTLTIQRTQQEDSAVYLCAGSLMLTANQPQHFGDGTRLSIL.

V is TRBV7-9 and J is TRBJ2-1; tentatively, D is TRBD1 (6 bases). Germline V gene lookup returns CDR1 SEHNR and CDR2 FQNEAQ (reference sequence). The CDR3 is made up of 14 amino acids. Trimming pared 2 bases from V and 2 bases from J, leaving 7 bases between. CDR3 coding DNA: TGTGCCAGCAGCTTAAAGGGGGCCTACAATGAGCAGTTCTTC. As protein: CASSLKGAYNEQFF. Together with reference TRBV7-9 and TRBJ2-1, the CDR3 gives the full variable domain: DTGVSQNPRHKITKRGQNVTFRCDPISEHNRLYWYRQTLGQGPEFLTYFQNEAQLEKSRLLSDRFSAERPKGSFSTLEIQRTEQGDSAMYLCASSLKGAYNEQFFGPGTRLTVL.

This chain joins TRBV7-8 and TRBJ1-1, with 9 bases identical to TRBD1. Unmatched junction bases numbered 8, after V lost 8 bases and J lost 7 bases. Germline-derived CDR1 and CDR2 are SGHVS and FQNEAQ. CDR3 length: 13 amino acids. The CDR3 region has the DNA TGTGCCAGCGGCCAAGGACAGGGGTATGAAGCTTTCTTT. This encodes CASGQGQGYEAFF.

This clonotype was picked up a small number of times. A junction end diverges from the germline sequence, so it may reflect a read error. The V gene is TRBV6-5, the J gene TRBJ2-2, with 7 bases that match TRBD1. The CDR3 has 15 amino acids. From germline, CDR1 is MNHEY and CDR2 SVGAGI. CDR3 sequence: CASSPGTVNIGELFF. The CDR3 DNA reads as TGTGCCAGCAGCCCCGGGACAGTGAACATCGGGGAGCTGTTTTTT.

The V gene is TRBV4-3, the J gene TRBJ2-5, with 8 positions matching TRBD1. The DNA end is more similar to TRBJ2-7, so the J call may be wrong. The CDR3 runs to 15 residues. Germline CDR1 is LGHNA and CDR2 is YSLEER. The CDR3 DNA sequence: TGCGCCAGCAGCGGGGGGACAGGCCCCTCCTACGAGCAGTACTTC. Translating gives CASSGGTGPSYEQYF.

The V and J genes are TRBV5-4 and TRBJ2-3; TRBD2 agrees at 7 bases. The CDR3 is 15 residues long. V was clipped by 4 bases and J by 1 base; unmatched bases: 6. Germline V CDR1 and CDR2: SGHNT, YYREEE (reference sequence). Here the CDR3 reads CASSQVTSGTDTQYF. The CDR3 nucleotides read TGTGCCAGCAGCCAGGTTACTAGCGGCACAGATACGCAGTATTTT.

This CDR3 is CASSLMGVGNIQYF. Here the CDR3 DNA reads TGTGCCAGCAGCCTGATGGGGGTGGGAAACATTCAGTACTTC. The V call is TRBV11-2, the J call TRBJ2-4; D is tentatively TRBD1 or TRBD2 (5 bases each). The CDR3 is made up of 14 amino acids. Germline lookup yields CDR1 SGHAT and CDR2 FQNNGV. The germline V and J ends were trimmed by 5 bases and 6 bases, with 14 bases remaining between them.

The chain couples TRBV7-9 to TRBJ2-5; TRBD2 aligns across 13 bases. V was pared by 7 bases and J by 0 bases, with 5 bases of the junction left unmatched. Germline values: CDR1 SEHNR, CDR2 FQNEAQ (reference sequence). The CDR3 runs to 16 residues. The CDR3 coding sequence is TGTGCCAGCACCATAGGACTAGCGGGGGACCAAGAGACCCAGTACTTC. Its translation: CASTIGLAGDQETQYF.

J is TRBJ2-5 and V is TRBV20-1, with 8 bases aligning to TRBD2. This CDR3 has 15 amino acids. Germline V gene lookup returns CDR1 DFQATT and CDR2 SNEGSKA (reference sequence). With 6 bases clipped from V and 4 bases from J, the junction kept 13 bases outside the gene matches. CDR3: CSAGLRGVGGETQYF. As DNA, the CDR3 is TGCAGTGCAGGCTTGCGGGGGGTAGGAGGAGAGACCCAGTACTTC.